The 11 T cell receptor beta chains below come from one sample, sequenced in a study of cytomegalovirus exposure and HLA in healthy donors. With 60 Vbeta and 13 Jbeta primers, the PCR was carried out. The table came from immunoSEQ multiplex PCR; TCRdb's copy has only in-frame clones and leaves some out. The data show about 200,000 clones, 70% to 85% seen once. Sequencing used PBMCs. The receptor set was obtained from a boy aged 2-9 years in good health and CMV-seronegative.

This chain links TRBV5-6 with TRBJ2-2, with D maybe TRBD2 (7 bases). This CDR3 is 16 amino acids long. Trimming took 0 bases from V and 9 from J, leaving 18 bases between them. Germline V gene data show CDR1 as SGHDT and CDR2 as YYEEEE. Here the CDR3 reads CASSLVGGPRRWELFF. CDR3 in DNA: TGTGCCAGCAGCTTGGTCGGGGGGCCAAGGAGGTGGGAGCTGTTTTTT.

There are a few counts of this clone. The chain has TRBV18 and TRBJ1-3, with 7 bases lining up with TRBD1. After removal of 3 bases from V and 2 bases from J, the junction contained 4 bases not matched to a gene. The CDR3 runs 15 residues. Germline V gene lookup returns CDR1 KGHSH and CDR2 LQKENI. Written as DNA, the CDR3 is TGTGCCAGCTCACCTGACAGGGCCACTGGAAACACCATATATTTT. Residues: CASSPDRATGNTIYF.

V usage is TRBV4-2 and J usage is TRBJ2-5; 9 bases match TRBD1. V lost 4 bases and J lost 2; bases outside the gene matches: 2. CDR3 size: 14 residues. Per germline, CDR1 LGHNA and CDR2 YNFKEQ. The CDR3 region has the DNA TGTGCCAGCAGCCTGGGACAGGGACAAGAGACCCAGTACTTC. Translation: CASSLGQGQETQYF.

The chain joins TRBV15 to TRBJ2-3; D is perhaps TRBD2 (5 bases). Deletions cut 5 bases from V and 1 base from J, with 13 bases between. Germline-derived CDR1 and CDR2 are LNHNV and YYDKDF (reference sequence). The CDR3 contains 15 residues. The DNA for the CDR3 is TGTGCCACCAGCCGCCGGACTGGGGGCACAGATACGCAGTATTTT. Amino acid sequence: CATSRRTGGTDTQYF. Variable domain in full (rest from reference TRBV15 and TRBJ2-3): DAMVIQNPRYQVTQFGKPVTLSCSQTLNHNVMYWYQQKSSQAPKLLFHYYDKDFNNEADTPDNFQSRRPNTSFCFLDIRSPGLGDTAMYLCATSRRTGGTDTQYFGPGTRLTVL.

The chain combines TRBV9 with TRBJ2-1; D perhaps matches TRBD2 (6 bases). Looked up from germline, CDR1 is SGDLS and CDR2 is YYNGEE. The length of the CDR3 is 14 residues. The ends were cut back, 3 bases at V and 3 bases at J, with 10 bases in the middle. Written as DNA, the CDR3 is TGTGCCAGCAGCGCCAGACTAGTCTACAATGAGCAGTTCTTC. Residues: CASSARLVYNEQFF.

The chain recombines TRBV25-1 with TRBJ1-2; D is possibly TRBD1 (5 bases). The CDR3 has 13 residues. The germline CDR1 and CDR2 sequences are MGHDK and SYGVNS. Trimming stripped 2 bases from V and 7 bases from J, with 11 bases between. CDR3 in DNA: TGTGCCAGCAGTGAACAGGGCTCCGGTGGCTACACCTTC. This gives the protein CASSEQGSGGYTF.

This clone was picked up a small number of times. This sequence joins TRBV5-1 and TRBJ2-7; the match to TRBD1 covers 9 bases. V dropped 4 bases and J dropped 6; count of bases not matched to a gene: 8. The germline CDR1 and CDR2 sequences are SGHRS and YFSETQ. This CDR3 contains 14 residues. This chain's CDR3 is CASSARDRAGEQYF. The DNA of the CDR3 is TGCGCCAGCAGCGCCCGGGACAGGGCGGGCGAGCAGTACTTC.

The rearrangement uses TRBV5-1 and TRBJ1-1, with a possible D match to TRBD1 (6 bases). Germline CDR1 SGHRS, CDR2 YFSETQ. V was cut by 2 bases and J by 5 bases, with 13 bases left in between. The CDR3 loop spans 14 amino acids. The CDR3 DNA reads TGCGCCAGCAGCTTACAGGGCTTCGGGACTGAAGCTTTCTTT. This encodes CASSLQGFGTEAFF.

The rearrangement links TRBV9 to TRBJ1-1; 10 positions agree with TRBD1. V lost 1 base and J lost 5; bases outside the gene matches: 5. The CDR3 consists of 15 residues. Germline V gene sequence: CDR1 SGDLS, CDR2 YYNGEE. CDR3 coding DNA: TGTGCCAGCAGCGTAATGGGGACAGGGGAAACTGAAGCTTTCTTT. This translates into CASSVMGTGETEAFF.

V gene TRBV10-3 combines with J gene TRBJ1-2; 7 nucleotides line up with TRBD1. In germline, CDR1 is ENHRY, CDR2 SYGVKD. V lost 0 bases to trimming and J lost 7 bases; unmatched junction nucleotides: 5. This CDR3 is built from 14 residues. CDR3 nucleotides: TGTGCCATCAGTGAGTCGCAGGGGGGAGGTGGCTACACCTTC. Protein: CAISESQGGGGYTF.

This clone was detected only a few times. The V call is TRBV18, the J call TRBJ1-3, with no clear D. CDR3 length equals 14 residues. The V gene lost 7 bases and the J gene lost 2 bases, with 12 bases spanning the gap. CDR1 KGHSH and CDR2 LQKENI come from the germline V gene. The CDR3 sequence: CASFEARAGNTIYF. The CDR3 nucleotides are TGTGCCAGCTTCGAAGCCCGGGCTGGAAACACCATATATTTT. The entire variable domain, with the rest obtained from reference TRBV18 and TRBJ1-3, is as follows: NAGVMQNPRHLVRRRGQEARLRCSPMKGHSHVYWYRQLPEEGLKFMVYLQKENIIDESGMPKERFSAEFPKEGPSILRIQQVVRGDSAAYFCASFEARAGNTIYFGEGSWLTVV.